The 17 T cell receptor beta chains in this list originate from one sample, sequenced in a study of response to subunit inactivated influenza vaccine. Each CDR3 protein is one row after TCRdb ran MiXCR on the RT-PCR reads. The table includes 500,000 or so distinct CDR3 sequences, 15% to 20% detected once. The material sequenced was CD4+ T cells sorted from PBMCs, taken approximately 25 months after vaccination. The source of these receptors is a man aged 45 to 75 who received an inactivated influenza vaccine.

The rearrangement joins TRBV2 to TRBJ1-5; a weak D match, TRBD1 (5 bases). The V and J ends lost 8 bases and 2 bases respectively, with 13 bases between them. The CDR3 is 14 amino acids. Per germline, CDR1 SNHLY and CDR2 FYNNEI. The CDR3 coding sequence is TGTGCCAGCGGCGGGCAGGGTCGCAATCAGCCCCAGCATTTT. Encoded protein: CASGGQGRNQPQHF.

This clonotype was counted a few times. The chain uses TRBV4-3 and TRBJ1-2; TRBD1 might be the D (5 bases). This CDR3 has 13 residues. CDR1 LGHNA and CDR2 YSLEER come from the germline V gene. The V end lost 1 base, the J end lost 6 bases, and 9 bases lay between the germline ends. In DNA, the CDR3 is TGCGCCAGCAGCCAAGGTTGGGGGGATGGCTACACCTTC. Residues: CASSQGWGDGYTF.

There are many counts of this clonotype. The chain couples TRBV24-1 to TRBJ1-5; 7 bases fit TRBD1. This CDR3 region has 15 residues. From germline, CDR1 is KGHDR and CDR2 SFDVKD. V gave up 4 bases and J gave up 5 bases; unmatched junction bases: 7. The CDR3, as DNA: TGTGCCACCAGTGACCCCAGACAGGGAGATCAGCCCCAGCATTTT. This gives the protein CATSDPRQGDQPQHF.

Only a few counts were recorded for this clonotype. V and J are TRBV6-5 and TRBJ2-3; D may be TRBD1 (5 bases). The germline V gene has CDR1 MNHEY and CDR2 SVGAGI. This CDR3 comprises 12 residues. V lost 0 bases and J 10 bases, leaving 8 bases between the germline ends. The CDR3 region is CASSYSGDSQYF. The CDR3 nucleotides are TGTGCCAGCAGTTACTCAGGGGATTCGCAGTATTTT.

This clonotype was picked up many times. The chain uses TRBV20-1 and TRBJ2-1; possibly TRBD2 for D (6 bases). Germline V gene lookup returns CDR1 DFQATT and CDR2 SNEGSKA (reference sequence). V dropped 0 bases and J dropped 7 bases, with 16 bases sitting between them. CDR3 length: 15 residues. DNA for the CDR3: TGCAGTGCTAGAGATAGCGGTCCCCGTGGGAATGAGCAGTTCTTC. Translated: CSARDSGPRGNEQFF.

The chain uses TRBV4-2 and TRBJ2-3; TRBD2 matches at 14 bases. This CDR3 comprises 20 residues. The germline gives CDR1 LGHNA, CDR2 YNFKEQ. V lost 3 bases, J lost 3 bases, and 14 bases stayed unmatched. Written as DNA, the CDR3 is TGTGCCAGCAGCCAGGGGTTCAGGACTAGCGGGGGGCTAAGGACAGATACGCAGTATTTT. It specifies CASSQGFRTSGGLRTDTQYF.

The rearrangement links TRBV5-1 to TRBJ2-1; D unresolved. The germline V gene encodes CDR1 SGHRS and CDR2 YFSETQ. V was trimmed by 1 base and J by 7 bases, leaving 6 bases between them. The CDR3 loop spans 12 amino acids. In nucleotides, the CDR3 is TGCGCCAGCAGCTTGAAGGTAAATGAGCAGTTCTTC. It encodes CASSLKVNEQFF.

This clonotype was found many times. V usage is TRBV6-1 and J usage is TRBJ2-7, with D possibly being TRBD1 (8 bases). V lost 6 bases to trimming and J lost 3 bases, with 15 bases between them. Germline V gene lookup returns CDR1 MNHNS and CDR2 SASEGT. The CDR3 sequence is 14 residues long. DNA for the CDR3: TGTGCCAGCAGGGCCACAGGGGGGGGCTACGAGCAGTACTTC. This encodes CASRATGGGYEQYF.

The chain is built from TRBV29-1 and TRBJ2-1, with D perhaps matching TRBD2 (5 bases). Germline-derived CDR1 and CDR2 are SQVTM and ANQGSEA. CDR3 size: 13 residues. Trimming cost V 4 bases and J 6 bases, with 13 bases left between them. CDR3 region: CSVGVRGFNEQFF. CDR3 bases: TGCAGCGTTGGGGTCCGGGGATTCAATGAGCAGTTCTTC.

V and J are TRBV18 and TRBJ1-5; D remains unclear. The length of the CDR3 is 16 residues. The germline V gene encodes CDR1 KGHSH and CDR2 LQKENI. The germline V and J ends were trimmed by 3 bases and 0 bases, with 12 bases remaining between them. This CDR3 is CASSPEQAYSNQPQHF. In DNA, the CDR3 is TGTGCCAGCTCACCTGAGCAGGCTTATAGCAATCAGCCCCAGCATTTT.

This clonotype has just a few counts. The V and J genes are TRBV7-2 and TRBJ1-2; no reliable D call. Germline CDR1 and CDR2: SGHTA and FQGNSA. The CDR3 runs to 13 residues. Trimming stripped 4 bases from V and 4 bases from J, with 10 bases between. CDR3 nucleotide sequence: TGTGCCAGCAGCTCGACAATGAGCTATGGCTACACCTTC. Encoded protein: CASSSTMSYGYTF.

The chain has TRBV19 and TRBJ2-2; 7 bases are shared with TRBD1. Germline V gene sequence: CDR1 LNHDA, CDR2 SQIVND (reference sequence). There are 15 residues in the CDR3. V was pared by 4 bases and J by 5 bases, with 7 bases of the junction left unmatched. CDR3 DNA: TGTGCCAGTAGTACAGGGGGAGAAAGGACCGGGGAGCTGTTTTTT. Translation: CASSTGGERTGELFF.

V usage is TRBV10-3 and J usage is TRBJ2-5; 8 bases fit TRBD1. This CDR3 is built from 16 residues. V trimming: 2 bases; J trimming: 2 bases; junction bases outside the gene matches: 7. The germline gives CDR1 ENHRY, CDR2 SYGVKD. CDR3 in amino acids: CAISEPGQGRQETQYF. The CDR3 nucleotides read TGTGCCATCAGTGAGCCTGGACAGGGCAGACAAGAGACCCAGTACTTC.

The chain combines TRBV24-1 with TRBJ2-2, with D hard to call. Between the trimmed V and J ends, which lost 9 bases and 0 bases, there was a span of 4 bases. Germline-derived CDR1 and CDR2 are KGHDR and SFDVKD. The CDR3 loop spans 12 amino acids. The CDR3 DNA is TGTGCCACCCGGTCGAACACCGGGGAGCTGTTTTTT. Its translation: CATRSNTGELFF.

Only a few counts were recorded for this clonotype. This chain uses TRBV28 with TRBJ1-6, with unresolved D. Trimming removed 5 bases at V and 12 bases at J, with 20 bases between. The CDR3 is 15 residues long. Germline loops: CDR1 MDHEN, CDR2 SYDVKM. CDR3 sequence (DNA): TGTGCCAGCAGTCCCCTTGGGCCCTCGGGTCGACCCCTCCACTTT. Translated: CASSPLGPSGRPLHF.

Points on this clonotype: One junction end does not reproduce the germline sequence, and a read error may be involved. This chain connects TRBV28 to TRBJ2-1, with a weak D call TRBD2 (6 bases). The CDR3 sequence is 16 residues long. Germline CDR1 and CDR2: MDHEN and SYDVKM. The CDR3 coding sequence is TGTGCCAGCAGTTTACCCAAGCGGGTCTCCCACAATGAGCAGTTCTTC. Protein product: CASSLPKRVSHNEQFF.

This clonotype turned up a few times. The genes are TRBV15 and TRBJ2-1; D is unclear. The CDR3 is 16 amino acids. The germline V gene encodes CDR1 LNHNV and CDR2 YYDKDF (reference sequence). V lost 1 base to trimming and J lost 0 bases, with 10 bases between them. Here the CDR3 DNA reads TGTGCCACCAGCAGAGGACCCTACCTCTCCTACAATGAGCAGTTCTTC. It translates to CATSRGPYLSYNEQFF.